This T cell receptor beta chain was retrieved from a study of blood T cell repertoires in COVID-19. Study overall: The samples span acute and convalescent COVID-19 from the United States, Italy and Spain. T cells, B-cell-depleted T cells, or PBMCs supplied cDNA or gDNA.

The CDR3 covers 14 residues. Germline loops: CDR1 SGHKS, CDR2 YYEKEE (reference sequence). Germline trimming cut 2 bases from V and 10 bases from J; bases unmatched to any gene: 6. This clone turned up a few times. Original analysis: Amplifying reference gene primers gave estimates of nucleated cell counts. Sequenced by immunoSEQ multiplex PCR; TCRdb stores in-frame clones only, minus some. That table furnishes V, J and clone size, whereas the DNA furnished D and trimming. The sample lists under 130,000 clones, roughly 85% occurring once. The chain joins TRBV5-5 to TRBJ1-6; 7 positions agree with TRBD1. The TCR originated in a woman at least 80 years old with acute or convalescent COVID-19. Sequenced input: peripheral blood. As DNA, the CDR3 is TGTGCCAGCAGCTTAAGAACAGGGGTGTCACCCCTCCACTTT. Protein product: CASSLRTGVSPLHF. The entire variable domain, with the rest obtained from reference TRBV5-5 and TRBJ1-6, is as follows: DAGVTQSPTHLIKTRGQQVTLRCSPISGHKSVSWYQQVLGQGPQFIFQYYEKEERGRGNFPDRFSARQFPNYSSELNVNALLLGDSALYLCASSLRTGVSPLHFGNGTRLTVT.